These 6 T cell receptor beta chains originate from one sample sequenced in a study of cytomegalovirus exposure and HLA in healthy donors. PCR involved 60 Vbeta and 13 Jbeta primers. Method: immunoSEQ multiplex PCR; TCRdb's copy keeps in-frame clones and lacks some. The sample lists 150,000 or so clones; roughly 80% were seen once. The sequenced sample consisted of PBMCs. The receptors derive from a woman in her late teens or twenties in good health and CMV-seronegative.

The rearrangement links TRBV6-1 to TRBJ1-2; 11 bases fit TRBD1. CDR1 and CDR2 (germline): MNHNS, SASEGT. CDR3 size: 14 residues. V trimming: 6 bases; J trimming: 8 bases; junction bases outside the gene matches: 8. CDR3 sequence (DNA): TGTGCCAGCAGAGCGACGGGACAGGGGGGCGGCTACACCTTC. It encodes CASRATGQGGGYTF.

The rearrangement joins TRBV28 to TRBJ2-7; D might be TRBD1 (5 bases). CDR3 length: 13 amino acids. Trimming left V 6 bases short and J 3 bases short, with 12 bases between. Germline V gene lookup returns CDR1 MDHEN and CDR2 SYDVKM. CDR3 sequence (DNA): TGTGCCAGCAGCCTTGGACATCTCTACGAGCAGTACTTC. Translation: CASSLGHLYEQYF.

The chain's CDR3 is CASSPPGSAKNIQYF. The CDR3 DNA is TGTGCCAGCAGTCCACCCGGTAGCGCCAAAAACATTCAGTACTTC. The chain couples TRBV28 to TRBJ2-4; D remains unclear. The CDR3 spans 15 residues. CDR1 is MDHEN and CDR2 is SYDVKM in the germline V gene. The ends were cut back, 5 bases at V and 1 base at J, with 12 bases in the middle.

The chain joins TRBV5-1 to TRBJ2-1; D gene uncertain. V lost 0 bases to trimming and J lost 1 base, with 11 bases between them. Germline V gene lookup returns CDR1 SGHRS and CDR2 YFSETQ. This CDR3 has 16 amino acids. The CDR3 DNA reads as TGCGCCAGCAGCTTGGGAAGCTCCCCTTCCTACAATGAGCAGTTCTTC. This translates into CASSLGSSPSYNEQFF.

V and J are TRBV6-1 and TRBJ1-1; D remains unclear. V dropped 3 bases and J dropped 6 bases, with 8 bases sitting between them. The CDR3 is 12 amino acids. Germline V gene lookup returns CDR1 MNHNS and CDR2 SASEGT. CDR3 residues: CASSEGRAEAFF. Here the CDR3 DNA reads TGTGCCAGCAGTGAGGGGAGAGCTGAAGCTTTCTTT.

This clone is a singleton in its sample. One end of the junction is discordant with germline, which a read error may explain. V gene TRBV7-9 combines with J gene TRBJ2-3, with 8 bases matching TRBD1. CDR1 is SEHNR, CDR2 FQNEAQ, per germline (reference sequence). The CDR3 is 16 residues long. CDR3 coding DNA: TGTTCCAGCAGCTTACGGGGCAGGGGGCTCACAGATACGCAGTATTTT. Translating gives CSSSLRGRGLTDTQYF.